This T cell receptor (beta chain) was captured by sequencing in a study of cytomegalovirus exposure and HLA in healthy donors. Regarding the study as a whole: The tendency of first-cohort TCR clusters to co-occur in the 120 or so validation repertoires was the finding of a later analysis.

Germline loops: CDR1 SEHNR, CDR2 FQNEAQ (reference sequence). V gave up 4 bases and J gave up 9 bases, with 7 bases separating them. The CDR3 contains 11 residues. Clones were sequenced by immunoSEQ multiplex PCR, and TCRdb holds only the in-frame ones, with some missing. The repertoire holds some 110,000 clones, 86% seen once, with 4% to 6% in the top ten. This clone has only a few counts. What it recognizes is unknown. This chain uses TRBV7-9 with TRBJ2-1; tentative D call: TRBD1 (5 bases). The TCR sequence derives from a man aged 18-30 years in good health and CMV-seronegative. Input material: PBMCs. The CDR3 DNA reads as TGTGCCAGCAGCTCTAGGGGTGAGCAGTTCTTC. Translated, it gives CASSSRGEQFF.